This TCR beta chain was identified during a study of shared clonotypes between healthy human individuals. The data were produced by immunoSEQ multiplex PCR, yet TCRdb's version contains in-frame clones alone and is incomplete. The sample holds around 1.1 million clones, around 77% seen once. The CDR3 runs to 14 residues. Germline V lookup: CDR1 SGHTA, CDR2 FQGTGA. Trimming removed 2 bases from V and 2 bases from J; junction bases left unmatched: 0. The receptor's source is a man younger than 35 in good health. Some clones in this sample may be carry-over from other donors' samples. V is TRBV7-3 and J is TRBJ2-1; 7 bases map to TRBD2. Sequenced sample: memory CD4+ T cells from PBMCs. The subset is: CD45RA-negative fraction. CDR3 bases: TGTGCCAGCAGCTTACGGGGGGCCTACAATGAGCAGTTCTTC. It codes for CASSLRGAYNEQFF.